What follows are 7 T cell receptor beta chains derived from one specimen sequenced in a study of chemoradiotherapy in HPV16-positive cancers. Sequencing used immunoSEQ multiplex PCR; TCRdb keeps in-frame clones, though not all of them. The data show 7,000 to 7,500 clones, roughly 82% seen once. Sequencing was performed on tumor tissue, taken from a patient who underwent chemoradiotherapy. Receptors were obtained from a human donor with HPV-associated anogenital cancer.

The genes are TRBV29-1 and TRBJ1-2; D is perhaps TRBD1 (5 bases). Germline V gene data show CDR1 as SQVTM and CDR2 as ANQGSEA. Trimming stripped 5 bases from V and 7 bases from J, with 20 bases between. The CDR3 sequence is 14 residues long. The CDR3 DNA is TGCAGCGTTCTAAAGCAGGGTTATGCTTTTGGCTACACCTTC. It encodes CSVLKQGYAFGYTF.

This clone showed up just a few times. The rearrangement uses TRBV5-1 and TRBJ2-7; weak D call: TRBD2 (5 bases). The germline V and J ends were trimmed by 3 bases and 5 bases, with 18 bases remaining between them. The CDR3 spans 15 residues. Per germline, CDR1 SGHRS and CDR2 YFSETQ. The CDR3 loop is CASSWTPGRVNEQYF. The CDR3 DNA is TGCGCCAGCAGCTGGACTCCGGGAAGGGTAAACGAGCAGTACTTC.

The V gene is TRBV6-4, the J gene TRBJ2-3, with D possibly matching TRBD2 (6 bases). Trimming took 2 bases from V and 6 from J, leaving 15 bases between them. There are 15 residues in the CDR3. Per the germline V gene, CDR1 is MRHNA and CDR2 is SNTAGT. CDR3 loop: CASSDVGGAGDTQYF. The CDR3 DNA follows: TGTGCCAGCAGTGACGTCGGCGGGGCCGGGGATACGCAGTATTTT.

The chain couples TRBV19 to TRBJ2-7; D unclear. Germline V gene sequence: CDR1 LNHDA, CDR2 SQIVND (reference sequence). This CDR3 is built from 15 residues. Deletions cut 5 bases from V and 3 bases from J, with 17 bases between. CDR3 nucleotide sequence: TGTGCCAGTAGTGGCGGCCCTTCGATGTTCTACGAGCAGTACTTC. It yields the protein CASSGGPSMFYEQYF.

The rearrangement uses TRBV18 and TRBJ2-3; no reliable D call. The V end lost 4 bases, the J end lost 6 bases, and 5 bases lay between the germline ends. The germline CDR1 and CDR2 sequences are KGHSH and LQKENI. The CDR3 sequence is 11 residues long. The chain's CDR3 is CASSRSDTQYF. In DNA form, the CDR3 reads TGTGCCAGCTCACGAAGTGATACGCAGTATTTT.

The J gene is TRBJ2-2, the V gene TRBV19; 8 bases align to TRBD1. V shed 5 bases, J shed 5 bases, and the junction held 10 bases outside the gene matches. The CDR3 runs 16 residues. From germline, CDR1 is LNHDA and CDR2 SQIVND (reference sequence). In nucleotides, the CDR3 is TGTGCCAGTAGTGAGGGACAGGTGGGAACAACCGGGGAGCTGTTTTTT. This gives the protein CASSEGQVGTTGELFF.

The chain uses TRBV19 and TRBJ2-7; 7 nucleotides align to TRBD1. Germline loops: CDR1 LNHDA, CDR2 SQIVND (reference sequence). The V segment lost 5 bases and the J segment 0 bases; nucleotides outside the gene matches: 10. The length of the CDR3 is 16 residues. CDR3 bases: TGTGCCAGTAGTCAGAAACAGGGGAAAAGCTCCTACGAGCAGTACTTC. Residues: CASSQKQGKSSYEQYF.